This T cell receptor (beta chain) was sequenced during a study of T cells in Graves' hyperthyroidism and ophthalmopathy. Researchers amplified the TCR beta CDR3 regions from RNA transcripts. Researchers ran a first-round RT-PCR on the TCR CDR3 using the HTBI primer set. TCRdb used MiXCR to reprocess the multiplex PCR reads, holding one entry per CDR3 protein. Among over 650,000 distinct CDR3 sequences listed, roughly 15% were seen once. Exclusion of a patient resulted from uncontrolled infection, other autoimmune disease, pregnancy or lactation. Each 10 ml fresh peripheral blood draw supplied the PBMCs. The sequence was obtained from a man aged 18 to 30 with Graves' hyperthyroidism. The specimen sequenced was blood.

The CDR3 sequence is CASSGERVEETQYF. For the CDR3, the DNA is TGTGCCAGCAGTGGGGAGCGGGTAGAAGAGACCCAGTACTTC. This chain links TRBV2 with TRBJ2-5; D is possibly TRBD2 (6 bases). Germline V gene lookup returns CDR1 SNHLY and CDR2 FYNNEI. Trimming took off 4 bases at V and 3 bases at J, with 12 bases between the two ends. This CDR3 region has 14 residues.